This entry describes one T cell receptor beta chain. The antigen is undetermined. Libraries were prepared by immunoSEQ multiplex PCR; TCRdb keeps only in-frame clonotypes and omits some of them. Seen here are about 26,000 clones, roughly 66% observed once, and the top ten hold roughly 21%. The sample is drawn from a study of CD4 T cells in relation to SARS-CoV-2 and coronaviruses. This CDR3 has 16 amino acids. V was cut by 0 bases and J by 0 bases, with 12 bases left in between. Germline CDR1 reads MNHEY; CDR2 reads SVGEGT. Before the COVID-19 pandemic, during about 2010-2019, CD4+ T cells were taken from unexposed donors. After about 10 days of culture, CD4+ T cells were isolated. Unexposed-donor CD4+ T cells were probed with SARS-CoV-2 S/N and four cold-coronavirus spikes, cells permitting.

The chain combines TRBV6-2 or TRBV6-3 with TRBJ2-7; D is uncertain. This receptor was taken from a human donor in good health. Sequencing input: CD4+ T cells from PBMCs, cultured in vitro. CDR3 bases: TGTGCCAGCAGTTACTCGCATAGGAAACCCTCCTACGAGCAGTACTTC. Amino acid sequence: CASSYSHRKPSYEQYF.